These 4 T cell receptor beta chains were all obtained from the same sample, sequenced in a study of shared clonotypes between healthy human individuals (dated by TCRdb to 2020 to 2022). For the CD8 naive samples, CD45RO-negative cells were positively selected for CCR7, yielding a CD45RA+CCR7+ population from which TemRA cells were excluded. The protocol used for the library was the immunoSEQ multiplex PCR assay. TCRdb retrieved this table from immuneACCESS and kept in-frame rearrangements only. Not all clones are present; in checked studies, unresolved V genes account for under half, and no reason is known for the remainder. This sample gives about 680,000 clones in total; 92% of them show up just once. In total, the top ten clones hold 24% of the sample. Material: naive CD8+ T cells sorted from blood. The cell subset or site label corresponds to: CD45RA+CCR7+. These receptors all come from a man aged 25-45 years in good health.

This clone was recorded once. The rearrangement uses TRBV2 and TRBJ2-7; the match to TRBD2 covers 8 bases. The V gene's germline CDR1 is SNHLY and CDR2 FYNNEI. Trimming cost V 5 bases and J 3 bases; bases outside gene matches: 3. There are 13 residues in the CDR3. CDR3 in amino acids: CASSFLAGYEQYF. CDR3 nucleotides: TGTGCCAGCAGTTTCCTAGCGGGCTACGAGCAGTACTTC.

The CDR3 coding sequence is TGTGCCAGCAGTCCAACTCACTACAATGAGCAGTTCTTC. Translated: CASSPTHYNEQFF. The rearrangement links TRBV6-5 to TRBJ2-1; D is undetermined. The germline gives CDR1 MNHEY, CDR2 SVGAGI. CDR3 length: 13 residues. The V end lost 5 bases, the J end lost 3 bases, and 8 bases lay between the germline ends.

The J gene is TRBJ2-5, the V gene TRBV14, with 8 positions matching TRBD2. Trimming at V came to 2 bases and at J to 5 bases, leaving 10 bases not matched to a gene. Germline V lookup: CDR1 SGHDN, CDR2 FVKESK. This CDR3 region has 16 residues. CDR3 region: CASSQLHRGLAETQYF. CDR3 bases: TGTGCCAGCAGCCAATTACACCGAGGACTAGCCGAGACCCAGTACTTC.

This chain connects TRBV6-1 to TRBJ2-1; D is uncertain. Trimming stripped 6 bases from V and 7 bases from J, with 10 bases between. The germline CDR1 and CDR2 sequences are MNHNS and SASEGT. The length of the CDR3 is 12 residues. CDR3 sequence reads: CASRGSGNEQFF. The DNA for the CDR3 is TGTGCCAGCAGGGGTAGTGGGAATGAGCAGTTCTTC.